This passage covers 14 T cell receptor beta chains from one sample sequenced in a study of blood T cell repertoires in COVID-19. Sequencing used immunoSEQ multiplex PCR; TCRdb keeps in-frame clones, though not all of them. The profile shows approximately 71,000 clones, 82% of them singletons. The specimen was peripheral blood. Receptors originate from a woman at least 80 years old with acute or convalescent COVID-19.

The chain joins TRBV19 to TRBJ2-2; D is perhaps TRBD2 (5 bases). There are 15 residues in the CDR3. The V and J ends lost 5 bases and 5 bases respectively, with 15 bases between them. Germline values: CDR1 LNHDA, CDR2 SQIVND (reference sequence). DNA of the CDR3: TGTGCCAGTAGTTTTTCTGCTACTAGAACCGGGGAGCTGTTTTTT. This gives the protein CASSFSATRTGELFF. Full variable domain (missing parts from reference TRBV19 and TRBJ2-2): DGGITQSPKYLFRKEGQNVTLSCEQNLNHDAMYWYRQDPGQGLRLIYYSQIVNDFQKGDIAEGYSVSREKKESFPLTVTSAQKNPTAFYLCASSFSATRTGELFFGEGSRLTVL.

The chain combines TRBV5-1 with TRBJ2-3; a weak D match, TRBD2 (6 bases). This CDR3 region has 14 residues. Per germline, CDR1 SGHRS and CDR2 YFSETQ. V was clipped by 4 bases and J by 2 bases, with 11 bases between them. This CDR3 reads CASSQRVNTDTQYF. CDR3 nucleotide sequence: TGCGCCAGCAGCCAGCGGGTAAACACAGATACGCAGTATTTT.

This clone was seen a single time. This chain joins TRBV24-1 and TRBJ2-7; D is perhaps TRBD2 (5 bases). The V end lost 3 bases, the J end lost 5 bases, and 10 bases lay between the germline ends. Looked up from germline, CDR1 is KGHDR and CDR2 is SFDVKD. The CDR3 has 13 residues. The CDR3 coding sequence is TGTGCCACCAGTGATCCGGGATTCCACGAGCAGTACTTC. Translated: CATSDPGFHEQYF.

The chain carries TRBV6-7 and TRBJ2-6, with D maybe TRBD2 (5 bases). TRBV6-7 is filed as an ORF, its function uncertain. CDR3 length equals 18 residues. V lost 6 bases and J lost 1, with 19 bases in between. For the CDR3, the DNA is TGTGCCAGCAGATCCCGGCGGGCGCTCCTGTCTGGGGCCAACGTCCTGACTTTC. Translation gives CASRSRRALLSGANVLTF.

The table lists this clone with a few counts. The chain combines TRBV28 with TRBJ2-3, with 9 bases identical to TRBD1. Germline CDR1 is MDHEN and CDR2 is SYDVKM. Trimming cost V 5 bases and J 2 bases; bases outside gene matches: 5. The length of the CDR3 is 15 residues. CDR3 residues: CASSTGGIHTDTQYF. The DNA of the CDR3 is TGTGCCAGCAGTACAGGGGGCATTCACACAGATACGCAGTATTTT.

This clone was seen a single time. This chain links TRBV7-2 with TRBJ1-1; D is perhaps TRBD1 (6 bases). V lost 2 bases and J lost 1, with 11 bases in between. The germline V gene encodes CDR1 SGHTA and CDR2 FQGNSA. The CDR3 totals 15 residues. The CDR3 protein is CASSLLVQGNTEAFF. In DNA, the CDR3 is TGTGCCAGCAGCTTATTGGTACAGGGGAACACTGAAGCTTTCTTT. Supplemented by reference TRBV7-2 and TRBJ1-1, the full variable domain reads GAGVSQSPSNKVTEKGKDVELRCDPISGHTALYWYRQSLGQGLEFLIYFQGNSAPDKSGLPSDRFSAERTGGSVSTLTIQRTQQEDSAVYLCASSLLVQGNTEAFFGQGTRLTVV.

The V gene is TRBV18, the J gene TRBJ1-3; D ambiguous. The CDR3 has 14 residues. Germline CDR1 and CDR2: KGHSH and LQKENI. V was pared by 4 bases and J by 8 bases, with 15 bases between. For the CDR3, the DNA is TGTGCCAGCTCACGACGGATGGGAGAGGACACCATATATTTT. The encoded protein is CASSRRMGEDTIYF. The complete variable domain, with remaining parts taken from reference TRBV18 and TRBJ1-3, reads NAGVMQNPRHLVRRRGQEARLRCSPMKGHSHVYWYRQLPEEGLKFMVYLQKENIIDESGMPKERFSAEFPKEGPSILRIQQVVRGDSAAYFCASSRRMGEDTIYFGEGSWLTVV.

The chain joins TRBV28 to TRBJ2-5; 8 nucleotides line up with TRBD1. The CDR3 contains 17 residues. Trimming cost V 2 bases and J 2 bases; bases outside gene matches: 10. The germline V gene encodes CDR1 MDHEN and CDR2 SYDVKM. The CDR3 here is CASSLDPRQGRQETQYF. The CDR3 DNA is TGTGCCAGCAGTTTAGACCCCCGACAGGGGAGGCAAGAGACCCAGTACTTC. Looking up the rest from reference TRBV28 and TRBJ2-5 gives the full variable domain: DVKVTQSSRYLVKRTGEKVFLECVQDMDHENMFWYRQDPGLGLRLIYFSYDVKMKEKGDIPEGYSVSREKKERFSLILESASTNQTSMYLCASSLDPRQGRQETQYFGPGTRLLVL.

This chain connects TRBV28 to TRBJ2-7; 12 positions match TRBD2. V lost 6 bases to trimming and J lost 2 bases; unmatched junction nucleotides: 2. Germline V gene data show CDR1 as MDHEN and CDR2 as SYDVKM. The length of the CDR3 is 14 residues. Written as DNA, the CDR3 is TGTGCCAGCAGCCGACTAGCGGGAGCCTACGAGCAGTACTTC. It specifies CASSRLAGAYEQYF.

The V and J genes are TRBV6-9 and TRBJ2-1, with D tentatively TRBD2 (6 bases). The V end was cut by 0 bases, the J end by 5 bases, with 14 bases between. The CDR3 is made up of 16 amino acids. Germline loops: CDR1 MNHGY, CDR2 SVAAGI. For the CDR3, the DNA is TGTGCCAGCAGTTATTCACGGGAGAGGCTAGACAATGAGCAGTTCTTC. It yields the protein CASSYSRERLDNEQFF.

This sequence joins TRBV7-9 and TRBJ1-2; maybe TRBD1 (6 bases). This CDR3 region has 14 residues. The ends were cut back, 5 bases at V and 4 bases at J, with 14 bases in the middle. Germline lookup yields CDR1 SEHNR and CDR2 FQNEAQ (reference sequence). This CDR3 is CASSTTGTTYGYTF. The CDR3 coding sequence is TGTGCCAGCAGCACGACAGGCACAACCTATGGCTACACCTTC.

This chain uses TRBV9 with TRBJ2-2; TRBD2 matches 10 bases. Germline V lookup: CDR1 SGDLS, CDR2 YYNGEE. This CDR3 comprises 16 residues. V was pared by 3 bases and J by 2 bases, with 4 bases of the junction left unmatched. The CDR3 protein is CASSGRTSGNTGELFF. As DNA, the CDR3 is TGTGCCAGCAGCGGTCGGACTAGCGGAAACACCGGGGAGCTGTTTTTT. Full variable domain (missing parts from reference TRBV9 and TRBJ2-2): DSGVTQTPKHLITATGQRVTLRCSPRSGDLSVYWYQQSLDQGLQFLIQYYNGEERAKGNILERFSAQQFPDLHSELNLSSLELGDSALYFCASSGRTSGNTGELFFGEGSRLTVL.

This chain links TRBV11-2 with TRBJ2-1; 10 nucleotides match TRBD2. The CDR3 is 16 residues long. Trimming cost V 7 bases and J 4 bases; bases outside gene matches: 10. From germline, CDR1 is SGHAT and CDR2 FQNNGV. The CDR3 loop reads CASTGGRTSGYNEQFF. DNA for the CDR3: TGTGCCAGCACCGGGGGACGGACTAGCGGATACAATGAGCAGTTCTTC.

This clone was detected once. This sequence joins TRBV19 and TRBJ2-1; maybe TRBD2 (5 bases). V lost 6 bases, J lost 10 bases, and 19 bases lay in between. Germline CDR1 and CDR2: LNHDA and SQIVND (reference sequence). The CDR3 covers 14 residues. CDR3: CASSPLAGLQEQFF. The CDR3 DNA reads TGTGCCAGTAGCCCCCTCGCGGGCCTTCAAGAGCAGTTCTTC.